This T cell receptor (beta chain) was sequenced in a study of cytomegalovirus exposure and HLA in healthy donors. For the study at large: One earlier analysis, a look at 150 million to 200 million T cells, found some 100 million unique TCR beta sequences.

CDR1 and CDR2 (germline): MGHDK, SYGVNS. The CDR3 spans 16 residues. Only a few counts were recorded for this clone. At one of its ends the junction is not consistent with the germline gene, which may arise from a read error. The PCR had 60 Vbeta and 13 Jbeta primers. TCRdb's table, derived via immunoSEQ multiplex PCR, lists solely in-frame clones and lacks some. Among over 95,000 clones, 77% were seen once, and the ten largest hold roughly 9.7%. The source material was PBMCs. This receptor was taken from a middle-aged man in good health and CMV-seropositive. The V gene is TRBV25-1, the J gene TRBJ2-4; TRBD1 might be the D (7 bases). The CDR3: CASSEFGYRGGNSQYF. The CDR3 region has the DNA TGTGCCAGCAGTGAATTTGGATACAGGGGAGGAAACAGTCAGTACTTC.